This TCR beta chain was recorded in a study of STAT3 mutations in large granular lymphocyte leukemia. Study at large: Among longitudinally sequenced T-LGLL patients, roughly half had canonical activating STAT3 mutations detected. General study results and limits: Every T-cell large granular lymphocyte leukemia patient had at least one immunodominant TCR beta clonotype.

The ends were cut back, 6 bases at V and 0 bases at J, with 12 bases in the middle. CDR1 is SGHDT and CDR2 is YYEEEE in the germline V gene. CDR3 length equals 14 residues. In the case of this clone: Antigen: not known.

Average productive template count per sample was around 40,000. Repertoires were generated with immunoSEQ multiplex PCR, while TCRdb's copy carries only in-frame clones and drops some. The data contain around 17,000 clones, 84% of them seen just once; the ten biggest clones take up 8.6%. Sequencing was carried out using peripheral blood mononuclear cells. The chain combines TRBV5-6 with TRBJ2-5; D is uncertain. This receptor was taken from a man aged 45-65 years with T-cell large granular lymphocyte leukemia. Some clones in this sample may be carry-over from other donors' samples. CDR3 sequence reads: CASKIGIYQETQYF. The CDR3 bases are TGTGCCAGCAAAATAGGGATTTACCAAGAGACCCAGTACTTC.